This is a list of T cell receptor beta chains from one sample in a study of CD8+CD57+ T cells in acquired aplastic anemia. Using its own MiXCR run on the reads, TCRdb lists one record per CDR3 protein. The data contain 180,000 or so distinct CDR3 sequences, roughly half of them singletons. The sequenced material came from sorted CD4+, CD8+, or CD8+CD57+ T cells (not recorded which) from PBMCs. These receptor sequences come from a human donor in good health. CDR3s include the opening cysteine and the closing phenylalanine or tryptophan. D genes are given only for firm matches. A clone size is listed for some rows: how often the clone was seen (once, few, many), or a class if it is expanded.

V gene	D gene	J gene	clone size	CDR3 protein	CDR3 DNA
TRBV25-1	NA	TRBJ1-5	NA	CASSDQGVQPQHF	TGTGCCAGCAGTGATCAGGGCGTTCAGCCCCAGCATTTT
TRBV20-1	NA	TRBJ2-5	NA	CSTTPSSVVRFYQETQYF	TGCAGTACCACGCCGTCTTCCGTGGTCCGATTCTACCAAGAGACCCAGTACTTC
TRBV24-1	TRBD1	TRBJ2-3	many	CATSDPGQGGDTQYF	TGTGCCACCAGTGATCCAGGACAGGGGGGAGATACGCAGTATTTT
TRBV25-1	NA	TRBJ1-5	NA	CASSFGGQLRNQPQHF	TGTGCCAGCAGCTTCGGGGGCCAGCTGAGGAATCAGCCCCAGCATTTT
TRBV30	TRBD2	TRBJ2-3	few	CAWSGGTSGLLDTQYF	TGTGCCTGGAGTGGAGGGACTAGCGGCCTCCTAGATACGCAGTATTTT
TRBV20-1	NA	TRBJ2-3	NA	CSVDGISTDTQYF	TGCAGTGTAGACGGAATTAGCACAGATACGCAGTATTTT
TRBV19	TRBD1	TRBJ1-2	many	CASSTQDRGRNYGYTF	TGTGCCAGTAGTACACAAGACAGGGGGCGTAACTATGGCTACACCTTC
TRBV5-1	NA	TRBJ2-4	few	CASSLGRPKNIQYF	TGCGCCAGCAGCTTGGGCAGGCCGAAAAACATTCAGTACTTC
TRBV5-1	TRBD2	TRBJ2-5	many	CASSLSGGKETQYF	TGCGCCAGCAGCTTGTCGGGAGGGAAAGAGACCCAGTACTTC
TRBV10-1	NA	TRBJ2-1	NA	CASSGGSGSYNEQFF	TGCGCCAGCAGTGGGGGATCGGGCTCCTACAATGAGCAGTTCTTC
TRBV20-1	NA	TRBJ2-1	many	CSAIRGNNYNEQFF	TGCAGTGCAATAAGGGGGAATAACTACAATGAGCAGTTCTTC
TRBV20-1	TRBD1	TRBJ1-2	NA	CSAKDRGGGYTF	TGCAGTGCTAAGGACAGGGGAGGCGGCTACACCTTC
TRBV9	NA	TRBJ2-5	NA	CASSVDGDHQETQYF	TGTGCCAGCAGCGTAGATGGGGACCACCAAGAGACCCAGTACTTC
TRBV7-9	NA	TRBJ2-7	once	CASTLNPAGEQYF	TGTGCCAGCACCCTGAACCCGGCGGGAGAGCAGTACTTC
TRBV6-5	NA	TRBJ1-3	NA	CASSYRPTGQGNTIYF	TGTGCCAGCAGTTACCGACCCACAGGGCAAGGAAACACCATATATTTT
TRBV6-1	NA	TRBJ2-5	many	CASSTPRGGQETQYF	TGTGCCAGCAGTACGCCCAGGGGAGGGCAGGAGACCCAGTACTTC
TRBV19	NA	TRBJ1-5	NA	CASNSAPSVAGGNQPQHF	TGTGCCAGTAATAGTGCGCCCTCAGTCGCAGGGGGCAATCAGCCCCAGCATTTT
TRBV5-1	TRBD2	TRBJ2-1	many	CASSRTSGTGNEQFF	TGCGCCAGCAGCCGGACTAGCGGGACTGGAAATGAGCAGTTCTTC
TRBV7-2	NA	TRBJ2-3	many	CASSLRSFVTSTDTQYF	TGTGCCAGCAGCTTACGGAGCTTTGTAACCAGCACAGATACGCAGTATTTT
TRBV24-1	NA	TRBJ2-3	NA	CATSSATDTQYF	TGTGCCACCAGTTCGGCCACAGATACGCAGTATTTT
TRBV2	NA	TRBJ1-2	NA	CASSGGGSYGYTF	TGTGCCAGCAGTGGAGGGGGAAGCTATGGCTACACCTTC
TRBV5-4	NA	TRBJ1-4	many	CASSSNRAVNEKLFF	TGTGCCAGCAGCTCCAACAGGGCTGTAAATGAAAAACTGTTTTTT
TRBV7-8	TRBD2	TRBJ2-3	many	CASSRIAGGIDTQYF	TGTGCCAGCAGCAGGATAGCGGGAGGAATAGATACGCAGTATTTT
TRBV10-2	TRBD1	TRBJ1-1	once	CASSEDRGGTEAFF	TGCGCCAGCAGTGAGGACAGGGGTGGCACTGAAGCTTTCTTT
TRBV19	TRBD1	TRBJ1-2	NA	CASSATGNYGYTF	TGTGCCAGTAGCGCGACAGGGAACTATGGCTACACCTTC
TRBV20-1	NA	TRBJ2-4	many	CSARDPNRTKNIQYF	TGCAGTGCTAGAGATCCTAACAGAACCAAAAACATTCAGTACTTC
TRBV24-1	TRBD2	TRBJ2-5	NA	CATSAPLAGKETQYF	TGTGCCACCAGTGCCCCCCTAGCGGGCAAAGAGACCCAGTACTTC
TRBV10-3	NA	TRBJ1-5	NA	CAISEVGSNQPQHF	TGTGCCATCAGTGAGGTGGGTAGCAATCAGCCCCAGCATTTT
TRBV10-3	NA	TRBJ1-6	NA	CAISDEGGVYNSPLHF	TGTGCCATCAGTGACGAGGGGGGGGTTTATAATTCACCCCTCCACTTT
TRBV12-3/TRBV12-4	NA	TRBJ2-7	many	CASSLGVGLYEQYF	TGTGCCAGCAGTTTAGGGGTTGGTCTCTACGAGCAGTACTTC
TRBV2	NA	TRBJ2-7	NA	CASSVRDEQYF	TGTGCCAGCAGTGTGAGGGACGAGCAGTACTTC
TRBV11-2	TRBD2	TRBJ2-3	many	CASSLGRAGGSGTDTQYF	TGTGCCAGCAGCTTAGGTCGAGCGGGAGGGTCGGGAACAGATACGCAGTATTTT
TRBV29-1	NA	TRBJ2-7	few	CSVVVIGVGEQYF	TGCAGCGTTGTGGTAATCGGGGTGGGGGAGCAGTACTTC
TRBV29-1	NA	TRBJ2-2	many	CSVLRGSTGELFF	TGCAGCGTTCTCAGGGGAAGCACCGGGGAGCTGTTTTTT
TRBV9	NA	TRBJ1-6	NA	CASSVRSPLHF	TGTGCCAGCAGCGTACGCTCACCCCTCCACTTT
TRBV7-9	NA	TRBJ2-7	many	CASSASHEQYF	TGTGCCAGCAGCGCAAGCCACGAGCAGTACTTC
TRBV25-1	NA	TRBJ1-3	once	CASSQATGNTIYF	TGTGCCAGCAGTCAGGCAACAGGAAACACCATATATTTT
TRBV12-3/TRBV12-4	NA	TRBJ1-2	NA	CASSFGQNLYTF	TGTGCCAGCAGTTTCGGACAGAACCTCTATACCTTC
TRBV4-3	TRBD2	TRBJ2-1	once	CASSPGLAGMGEQFF	TGCGCCAGCAGCCCGGGACTAGCGGGAATGGGAGAGCAGTTCTTC
TRBV15	NA	TRBJ2-1	NA	CATSRGLGVNEQFF	TGTGCCACCAGCAGAGGCCTGGGGGTCAATGAGCAGTTCTTC
TRBV25-1	NA	TRBJ1-6	NA	CASSAEGTVDNSPLHF	TGTGCCAGCAGTGCCGAAGGGACGGTCGATAATTCACCCCTCCACTTT
TRBV12-3/TRBV12-4	NA	TRBJ2-1	many	CASRQGQSSYNEQFF	TGTGCCAGCAGACAGGGACAAAGCTCCTACAATGAGCAGTTCTTC
TRBV6-1	NA	TRBJ2-7	few	CASSIRHPNSYEQYF	TGTGCCAGCAGTATTCGACATCCTAATTCCTACGAGCAGTACTTC
TRBV7-9	NA	TRBJ1-1	many	CASSLRDTDEAFF	TGTGCCAGCAGCTTACGGGACACCGATGAAGCTTTCTTT
TRBV24-1	NA	TRBJ2-1	NA	CATSATYNVGEQFF	TGTGCCACCAGTGCGACGTATAATGTGGGTGAGCAGTTCTTC